This T cell receptor beta chain was obtained from a study of OX40 agonist ivuxolimab in advanced cancers. From germline, CDR1 is WSHSY and CDR2 SAAADI. The CDR3 runs 15 residues. The V segment lost 5 bases and the J segment 5 bases; nucleotides outside the gene matches: 9. Comment on this clone: Its matching antigen is unknown.

Findings of the study overall: On average, CD8+ T cells had more expanded clones than CD4+. It was also the case that some nonresponders had low normalized T-cell clonal expansion.

Sequenced by immunoSEQ multiplex PCR; TCRdb stores in-frame clones only, minus some. The sample holds over 60,000 clones, 85% seen once. The source was CD4+ or CD8+ T cells sorted from blood, collected in a trial of the OX40 agonist ivuxolimab. The origin of this receptor is an adult with an advanced solid tumor such as melanoma, head and neck, liver or kidney cancer. This rearrangement joins TRBV10-2 to TRBJ2-5; 9 bases agree with TRBD2. The CDR3 DNA reads as TGCGCCAGCAGTCGTATAGCGGGGGTAGGGGAGACCCAGTACTTC. This sequence encodes CASSRIAGVGETQYF.